This T cell receptor (beta chain) comes out of a study of blood T cell repertoires in COVID-19. Study information: Spain, Italy and the United States supplied samples that represented acute and convalescent COVID-19. The cDNA or gDNA used as material had been derived from T cells, B-cell-depleted T cells, or PBMCs.

In the study's own analysis: Amplification of reference gene primers provided the estimated nucleated cell counts. Sequenced by immunoSEQ multiplex PCR; TCRdb stores in-frame clones only, minus some. That table is the source of V, J and clone size, and D and trimming were worked out from the DNA. The repertoire has under 200,000 clones, roughly 80% of them found once; the top ten carry about 14%. It was during active infection that Seattle patients were enrolled and then longitudinally followed. Germline V gene data show CDR1 as GTSNPN and CDR2 as SVGIG (reference sequence). J gave up 3 bases and V 5 bases, and 4 bases lay outside the gene matches. The length of the CDR3 is 15 residues.

This TCR came from a woman in her 70s with COVID-19, enrolled during active disease. The V gene is TRBV30, the J gene TRBJ2-2; TRBD2 aligns across 12 bases. The sample taken for sequencing was peripheral blood. The chain's CDR3 is CAWFTSGRHTGELFF. The CDR3 coding sequence is TGTGCCTGGTTCACTAGCGGGAGGCACACCGGGGAGCTGTTTTTT.